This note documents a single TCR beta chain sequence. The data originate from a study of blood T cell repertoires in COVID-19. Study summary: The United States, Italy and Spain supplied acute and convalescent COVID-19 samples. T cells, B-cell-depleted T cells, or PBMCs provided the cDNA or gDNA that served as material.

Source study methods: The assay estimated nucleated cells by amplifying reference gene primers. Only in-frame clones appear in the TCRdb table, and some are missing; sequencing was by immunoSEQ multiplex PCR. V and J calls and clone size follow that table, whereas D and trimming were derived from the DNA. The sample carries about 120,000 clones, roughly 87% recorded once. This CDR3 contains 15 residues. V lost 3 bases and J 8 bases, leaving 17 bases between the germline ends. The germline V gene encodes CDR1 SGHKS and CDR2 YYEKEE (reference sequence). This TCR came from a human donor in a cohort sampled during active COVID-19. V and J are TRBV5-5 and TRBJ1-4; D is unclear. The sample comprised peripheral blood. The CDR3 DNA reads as TGTGCCAGCAGCTCCCAACCGGGTCGCCAAGAAAAACTGTTTTTT. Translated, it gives CASSSQPGRQEKLFF.